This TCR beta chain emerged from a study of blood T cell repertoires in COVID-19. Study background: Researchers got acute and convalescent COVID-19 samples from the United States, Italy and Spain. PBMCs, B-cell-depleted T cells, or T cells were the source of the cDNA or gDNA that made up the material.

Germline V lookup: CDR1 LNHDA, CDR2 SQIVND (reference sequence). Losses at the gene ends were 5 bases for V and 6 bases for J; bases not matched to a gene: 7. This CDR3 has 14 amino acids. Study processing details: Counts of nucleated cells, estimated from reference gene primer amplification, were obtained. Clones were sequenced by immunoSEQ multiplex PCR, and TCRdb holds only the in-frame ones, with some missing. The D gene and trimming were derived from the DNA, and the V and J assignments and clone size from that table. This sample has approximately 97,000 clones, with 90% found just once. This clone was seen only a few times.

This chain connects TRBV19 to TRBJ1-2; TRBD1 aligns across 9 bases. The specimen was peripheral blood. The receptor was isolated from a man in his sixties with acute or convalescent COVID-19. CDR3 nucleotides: TGTGCCAGTAGTGCCGCCACAGGGGGCCATGGCTACACCTTC. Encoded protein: CASSAATGGHGYTF.